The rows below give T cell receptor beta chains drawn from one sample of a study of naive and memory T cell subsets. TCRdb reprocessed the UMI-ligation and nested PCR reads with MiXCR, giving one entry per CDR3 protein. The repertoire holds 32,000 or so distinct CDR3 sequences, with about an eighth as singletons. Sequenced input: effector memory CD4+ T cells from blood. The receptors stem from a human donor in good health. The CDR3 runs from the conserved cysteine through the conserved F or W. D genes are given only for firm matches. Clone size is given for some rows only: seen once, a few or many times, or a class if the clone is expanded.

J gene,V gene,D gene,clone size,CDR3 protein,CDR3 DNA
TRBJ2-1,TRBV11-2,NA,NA,CASSLGQASYNEQFF,TGTGCCAGCAGCTTAGGACAGGCGTCCTACAATGAGCAGTTCTTC
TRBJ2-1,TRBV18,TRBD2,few,CASSPQSGSEQFF,TGTGCCAGCTCACCCCAGAGCGGGAGTGAGCAGTTCTTC
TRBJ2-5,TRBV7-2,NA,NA,CASSLAAQLGETQYF,TGTGCCAGCAGCTTAGCGGCCCAGTTAGGAGAGACCCAGTACTTC
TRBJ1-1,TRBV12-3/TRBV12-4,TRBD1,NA,CASRRGQGRNTEAFF,TGTGCCAGCAGGCGAGGACAGGGAAGAAATACTGAAGCTTTCTTT
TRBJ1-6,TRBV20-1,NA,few,CSARNSPWDRNSPLHF,TGCAGTGCTAGGAACAGTCCATGGGATAGAAATTCACCCCTCCACTTT
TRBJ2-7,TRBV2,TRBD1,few,CASSPDRAYEQYF,TGTGCCAGCAGTCCAGACAGGGCTTACGAGCAGTACTTC
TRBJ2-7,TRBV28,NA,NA,CASSRSRGQVEQYF,TGTGCCAGCAGTCGGAGCAGGGGACAAGTTGAGCAGTACTTC
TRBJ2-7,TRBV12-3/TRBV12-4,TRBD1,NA,CASSSGQGRSYEQYF,TGTGCCAGCAGTTCAGGACAGGGTAGGTCCTACGAGCAGTACTTC
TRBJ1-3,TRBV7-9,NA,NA,CASSLDLSSIYF,TGTGCCAGCAGCTTGGACCTTTCCTCCATATATTTT
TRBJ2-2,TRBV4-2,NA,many,CASSQAMGKNTGELFF,TGTGCCAGCAGCCAAGCGATGGGGAAGAACACCGGGGAGCTGTTTTTT
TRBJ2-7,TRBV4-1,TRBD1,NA,CASSQGDRGYPMEQYF,TGCGCCAGCAGCCAAGGGGACAGGGGCTATCCTATGGAGCAGTACTTC
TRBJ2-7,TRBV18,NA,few,CASSPPTDPYEQYF,TGTGCCAGCTCACCACCGACAGACCCCTACGAGCAGTACTTC
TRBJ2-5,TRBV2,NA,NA,CASKPFWGRVGETQYF,TGTGCCAGCAAGCCTTTTTGGGGCAGGGTCGGCGAGACCCAGTACTTC
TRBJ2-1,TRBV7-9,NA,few,CASSPPPRLGNEQFF,TGTGCCAGCAGCCCCCCACCCCGACTGGGCAATGAGCAGTTCTTC
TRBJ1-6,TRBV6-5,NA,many,CASSKPTGTNSPLHF,TGTGCCAGCAGTAAACCTACAGGGACGAATTCACCCCTCCACTTT
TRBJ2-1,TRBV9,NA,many,CASSVGVLAGHEQFF,TGTGCCAGCAGCGTAGGGGTTCTAGCCGGCCATGAGCAGTTCTTC